This TCR beta chain was sequenced in a study of T cell responses to AZD1222 COVID-19 vaccine (TCRdb year 2021). Study-level background: Because spike-specific TCR depth and breadth did not differ between the two schedules, AZD1222 recipients who got a second dose at roughly 4 weeks were pooled with those who got a second dose at roughly 12 weeks. Trial participants were enrolled by age into 18-55, 56-69 and 70-plus year subgroups, with roughly 160, 29 and 62 TCR-sequenced participants respectively. A total of 230 or so trial participants underwent TCR sequencing, of whom 207 received two doses of AZD1222 and 26 received two doses of the MenACWY control vaccine.

The investigation overall reported the following: The 56-69-year group was small, and its depth increase did not reach significance, likely because of low power. The vaccine-associated CD4 TCRs covered the entire spike protein, and the dominant responses fell in regions 160-218 and 743-854. Most participants were white British and females outnumbered males, and the authors suggested that clonal diversity may have been underestimated. Conclusions about previously exposed vaccinees were limited because only five to seven AZD1222 recipients were SARS-CoV-2 seropositive at baseline. Because no day 14 peak-response samples were available, the repertoires could be characterized only after the peak T cell response. Epitopes outside the regions mutated in the B.1.351 and B.1.1.7 variants were reportedly recognized by nearly half of the unique spike-specific TCRs. A significant rise in spike-specific TCR breadth and depth was observed after two AZD1222 doses relative to day 0 and relative to MenACWY recipients.

The sample's time point label is to be understood as: baseline before first vaccination. Vaccinee samples came from UK trials COV001 and COV002, including a single-blind randomized controlled phase 2/3 trial of AZD1222 (ChAdOx1 nCoV-19) in healthy adults. For TCRbeta chain sequencing, PBMC samples from trial participants were taken at day 0 and at day 28 after the second dose. Sequences LNHDA (CDR1) and SQIVND (CDR2) are obtained from the germline V gene (reference sequence). There are 14 amino acids in the CDR3, from cysteine to phenylalanine inclusive. Only the CDR3 region is kept as DNA, spanning 42 bases read in frame from base 1. A distance of 9 bases separates the germline ends of V and J, which lose 6 bases and 0 bases respectively. Of note for this clone: The antigen it recognizes is unknown. No clone much larger than this one lies a single base away; base qualities are absent.

The CDR3 regions of human TCRbeta chains were analyzed by immunosequencing. Per the original workflow: TCRs in the repertoires were matched against a reference library of SARS-CoV-2-specific TCRs that had been generated with the MIRA antigen-specificity platform. Breadth meant the fraction of unique TCRs that were SARS-CoV-2-associated, whereas depth meant the fraction of total T cells that were SARS-CoV-2-associated. Using the MIRA data, each spike-specific TCR was assigned both to the spike region to which the TCR was reactive and to a CD4 or CD8 class. Log10-transformed breadth and depth values were compared by one-way ANOVA with Sidak's multiple comparisons tests. The clones in this table, taken by TCRdb from immuneACCESS, are in-frame only. Not every clone is retained; where verified, under half of the shortfall comes from an unresolved V gene, and the cause of the rest is unknown. V and J calls and clone size are copied from that table; D and trimming were computed from the DNA. The sample table records some 150,000 clones; under 95% of these occur just once. The top ten hold around 5.2% of the sample.

This clonotype originated in an adult in good health. This specimen consisted of peripheral blood, obtained on day 0 of AZD1222 vaccination. The chain links TRBV19 with TRBJ1-3; the D segment cannot be called with confidence. The base sequence is TGTGCCAGTAGCCGCTACAACTCTGGAAACACCATATATTTT. Its product reads: CASSRYNSGNTIYF.